The 12 T cell receptor beta chains below were found in one sample sequenced in a study of tumor-infiltrating lymphocytes in oesophageal squamous cell carcinoma. TCRdb ran MiXCR on the PCR reads and lists one entry per CDR3 protein. The profile covers about 20,000 distinct CDR3 sequences, with approximately 40% appearing a single time and approximately 12% taken by the ten largest. Material: normal esophageal tissue next to the tumor. The receptors here all came from a male donor with esophageal squamous cell carcinoma.

There are a few counts of this clonotype. CDR3 in amino acids: CASSLTQGENEQFF. DNA of the CDR3: TGTGCCAGCAGCTTAACCCAGGGGGAAAATGAGCAGTTCTTC. V usage is TRBV7-9 and J usage is TRBJ2-7; 7 bases match TRBD1. The J call may be in error: the DNA end matches TRBJ2-1 better. This CDR3 region has 14 residues. From germline, CDR1 is SEHNR and CDR2 FQNEAQ (reference sequence).

This clonotype came up many times. This rearrangement joins TRBV11-3 to TRBJ2-3, with D maybe TRBD1 (6 bases). Trimming took off 5 bases at V and 1 base at J, with 13 bases between the two ends. This CDR3 has 15 residues. Germline V lookup: CDR1 SGHNT, CDR2 YENEEA. DNA for the CDR3: TGTGCCAGCAGCCACCCGGGACACGGCACAGATACGCAGTATTTT. This gives the protein CASSHPGHGTDTQYF.

The chain has TRBV11-2 and TRBJ2-7; D is perhaps TRBD2 (6 bases). Trimming removed 5 bases from V and 0 bases from J, with 14 bases in between. The germline gives CDR1 SGHAT, CDR2 FQNNGV. CDR3 length: 15 residues. The CDR3 DNA reads as TGTGCCAGCAGCCCTGTAGCGGCAAGCTCCTACGAGCAGTACTTC. Residues: CASSPVAASSYEQYF.

This clonotype was recorded at least ten times. The rearrangement joins TRBV27 to TRBJ2-5, with D possibly matching TRBD1 (5 bases). Germline CDR1 is MNHEY and CDR2 is SMNVEV (reference sequence). Trimming removed 4 bases from V and 3 bases from J, with 9 bases in between. The length of the CDR3 is 13 residues. CDR3 sequence: CASSSMDKETQYF. CDR3 bases: TGTGCCAGCAGTTCGATGGACAAAGAGACCCAGTACTTC.

This clonotype was recorded only once. The chain recombines TRBV7-3 with TRBJ2-5; a weak D match, TRBD1 (6 bases). The last part of the DNA fits TRBJ2-1 better; the J call may be wrong. Germline V lookup: CDR1 SGHTA, CDR2 FQGTGA. CDR3 size: 13 residues. CDR3 sequence: CASSIRATGEQFF. CDR3 DNA sequence: TGTGCCAGCAGCATTAGGGCGACAGGTGAGCAGTTCTTC.

The rearrangement joins TRBV19 to TRBJ2-1, with 7 bases aligning to TRBD1. Near its end, the DNA agrees better with TRBJ2-7, so the J call may be wrong. The CDR3 covers 15 residues. Germline lookup yields CDR1 LNHDA and CDR2 SQIVND (reference sequence). The CDR3 bases are TGTGCCAGTAGCGACAGGGCCGGAGCCTCCTACGAGCAGTACTTC. Residues: CASSDRAGASYEQYF.

This clonotype has at least ten counts. The rearrangement joins TRBV6-1 to TRBJ2-7; 10 bases are a match to TRBD2. V dropped 4 bases and J dropped 3; count of bases not matched to a gene: 0. Germline lookup yields CDR1 MNHNS and CDR2 SASEGT. The CDR3 sequence is 13 residues long. CDR3 protein: CASSGLAGYEQYF. The CDR3 DNA reads TGTGCCAGCAGTGGACTAGCGGGCTACGAGCAGTACTTC.

The chain carries TRBV7-6 and TRBJ2-4; 7 bases map to TRBD1. The germline V gene has CDR1 SGHVS and CDR2 FNYEAQ. V was pared by 5 bases and J by 13 bases, with 23 bases of the junction left unmatched. The CDR3 consists of 17 residues. In DNA, the CDR3 is TGTGCCAGCAGCCCAACGACAGGGTCGGGAACTTACAATGAGCAGTACTTC. This codes for CASSPTTGSGTYNEQYF. Drawing the rest from reference TRBV7-6 and TRBJ2-4, the complete variable domain is GAGVSQSPRYKVTKRGQDVALRCDPISGHVSLYWYRQALGQGPEFLTYFNYEAQQDKSGLPNDRFSAERPEGSISTLTIQRTEQRDSAMYRCASSPTTGSGTYNEQYFGAGTRLSVL.

The genes are TRBV4-1 and TRBJ2-1; D possibly corresponds to TRBD1 (5 bases). The germline V and J ends were trimmed by 3 bases and 4 bases, with 16 bases remaining between them. The CDR3 totals 16 residues. CDR1 and CDR2 from the germline V gene are MGHRA and YSYEKL. The CDR3 here is CASSQEDSDSYNEQFF. DNA of the CDR3: TGCGCCAGCAGCCAGGAAGACTCCGACAGTTACAATGAGCAGTTCTTC.

This chain links TRBV7-3 with TRBJ2-2; no definite D call. Trimming removed 2 bases from V and 2 bases from J, with 9 bases in between. The germline gives CDR1 SGHTA, CDR2 FQGTGA. CDR3 length: 15 residues. In nucleotides, the CDR3 is TGTGCCAGCAGCTTATCCCTAGATAACACCGGGGAGCTGTTTTTT. It encodes CASSLSLDNTGELFF.

Points on this clonotype: Possible read error: a much larger clone is one base away. The chain carries TRBV7-8 and TRBJ2-7; 10 nucleotides line up with TRBD2. This CDR3 region has 14 residues. Trimming took 4 bases from V and 7 from J; bases not matched to a gene: 7. Looked up from germline, CDR1 is SGHVS and CDR2 is FQNEAQ. The CDR3 loop reads CASSSRRTSGEQYF. In nucleotides, the CDR3 is TGTGCCAGCAGCTCGAGGCGGACTAGCGGTGAGCAGTACTTC. Using reference TRBV7-8 and TRBJ2-7 for the parts outside the CDR3, the full variable domain is GAGVSQSPRYKVAKRGQDVALRCDPISGHVSLFWYQQALGQGPEFLTYFQNEAQLDKSGLPSDRFFAERPEGSVSTLKIQRTQQEDSAVYLCASSSRRTSGEQYFGPGTRLTVT.

Notes on this clonotype: Mismatch with germline at one junction end may stem from a read error. This chain uses TRBV7-6 with TRBJ1-3; 7 bases align to TRBD1. The CDR3 is 16 amino acids. CDR1 is SGHVS, CDR2 FNYEAQ, per germline. The DNA of the CDR3 is TGTGCTAGCAGCCATGCGCCGCCCGGGACAGCAAACACCATATATTTT. This codes for CASSHAPPGTANTIYF.